Below, 9 T cell receptor beta chains from the same sample are listed, as sequenced in a study of T cells and Merkel cell carcinoma outcomes (dated by TCRdb to 2019 to 2021). The library was produced with the immunoSEQ multiplex PCR assay. TCRdb obtained this table from immuneACCESS and retained in-frame rearrangements with V and J assigned. These tables miss some clones; where compared with another copy, unresolved V genes account for less than half of the shortfall, and the remainder is unexplained. The sample table contains under 8,000 clones; only one count was recorded for around 91% of them. The ten largest clones represent 2.5% to 3.5% of the sample. Sequencing was carried out using tumor tissue from Merkel cell carcinoma. The origin of the receptors is a human donor with Merkel cell carcinoma.

The rearrangement links TRBV5-5 to TRBJ2-1; 10 nucleotides align to TRBD1. The CDR3 is 17 amino acids. The J segment lost 5 bases and the V segment lost 2 bases, leaving 10 bases of the junction unmatched. The germline gives CDR1 SGHKS, CDR2 YYEKEE (reference sequence). The CDR3 reads CASSFVKRGTGDNEQFF. The CDR3 DNA follows: TGTGCCAGCAGCTTTGTTAAGAGAGGGACAGGGGACAATGAGCAGTTCTTC.

J is TRBJ1-1 and V is TRBV10-2, with D perhaps TRBD1 (5 bases). Germline V gene data show CDR1 as WSHSY and CDR2 as SAAADI. CDR3 length: 15 residues. V lost 3 bases, J lost 7 bases, and 18 bases lay in between. The CDR3 DNA sequence: TGCGCCAGCAGTGATTTTTCCGCAGGGAGGCGTGAAGCTTTCTTT. Its protein product is CASSDFSAGRREAFF.

The V and J genes are TRBV5-1 and TRBJ1-5; D unclear. CDR3 size: 16 residues. V was trimmed by 1 base and J by 0 bases, leaving 11 bases between them. The V gene's germline CDR1 is SGHRS and CDR2 YFSETQ. The CDR3 spells CASSLLSPISNQPQHF. The CDR3 coding sequence is TGCGCCAGCAGCTTGCTTAGTCCGATTAGCAATCAGCCCCAGCATTTT.

The chain joins TRBV7-9 to TRBJ2-3; D remains ambiguous. CDR1 is SEHNR and CDR2 is FQNEAQ in the germline V gene (reference sequence). The CDR3 is 15 amino acids. V was pared by 3 bases and J by 0 bases, with 10 bases between. The CDR3 nucleotides are TGTGCCAGCAGCTTGGGAAGCCTGAGCACAGATACGCAGTATTTT. Translating gives CASSLGSLSTDTQYF.

The gene calls are TRBV2 and TRBJ2-7; TRBD1 or TRBD2 may be the D gene (5 bases each). The V and J ends lost 3 bases and 3 bases respectively, with 12 bases between them. This CDR3 contains 14 residues. CDR1 is SNHLY, CDR2 FYNNEI, per germline. CDR3 bases: TGTGCCAGCAGTGATACTGGGACGGGCTACGAGCAGTACTTC. Its translation is CASSDTGTGYEQYF.

This chain links TRBV30 with TRBJ1-2; D is perhaps TRBD1 (5 bases). Germline values: CDR1 GTSNPN, CDR2 SVGIG (reference sequence). The CDR3 spans 12 residues. V lost 5 bases to trimming and J lost 2 bases, with 9 bases between them. This CDR3 is CAWSAGNYGYTF. Here the CDR3 DNA reads TGTGCCTGGTCAGCAGGGAACTATGGCTACACCTTC.

Regarding this clone: Relative to the germline gene, one junction end is altered; a read error may explain this. The genes are TRBV7-3 and TRBJ1-2; the D gene is possibly TRBD1 (5 bases). CDR1 is SGHTA and CDR2 is FQGTGA in the germline V gene. This CDR3 is 14 amino acids long. This CDR3 reads CASSPLPGSTGCTF. CDR3 nucleotide sequence: TGTGCCAGCAGCCCCCTCCCAGGGTCAACGGGCTGCACCTTC. The full variable domain, completed using reference TRBV7-3 and TRBJ1-2, is GAGVSQTPSNKVTEKGKYVELRCDPISGHTALYWYRQSLGQGPEFLIYFQGTGAADDSGLPNDRFFAVRPEGSVSTLKIQRTERGDSAVYLCASSPLPGSTGCTFGSGTRLTVV.

CDR3 sequence: CASSQGLAGGETQYF. DNA for the CDR3: TGCGCCAGCAGCCAGGGACTAGCGGGGGGAGAGACCCAGTACTTC. J is TRBJ2-5 and V is TRBV4-3; 15 bases line up with TRBD2. J gave up 4 bases and V 3 bases, and 0 bases lay outside the gene matches. CDR1 is LGHNA, CDR2 YSLEER, per germline. CDR3 length: 15 residues.

The rearrangement uses TRBV5-6 and TRBJ1-2; D remains unclear. V lost 5 bases to trimming and J lost 8 bases, with 13 bases between them. The CDR3 consists of 12 residues. Germline CDR1 reads SGHDT; CDR2 reads YYEEEE. CDR3 sequence reads: CASSSLPGGYTF. In DNA, the CDR3 is TGTGCCAGCAGTTCCCTTCCAGGAGGCTACACCTTC.